This entry features one T cell receptor (beta chain) sequence. The target antigen is unknown. Using immunoSEQ multiplex PCR, the repertoire was profiled, and TCRdb retains in-frame clones only, with some absent. Of 130,000 or so clones detected, roughly 85% appear once; the ten largest clones hold around 7.9%. The data belong to a study of T cell responses to AZD1222 COVID-19 vaccine. Overall study findings and caveats: White British people made up most donors, females outnumbered males, and clonal diversity was possibly underestimated. The study found Spike-specific TCR breadth and depth rose after two AZD1222 doses.

Germline-derived CDR1 and CDR2 are SNHLY and FYNNEI. The V and J ends lost 6 bases and 7 bases, in that order; junction bases with no gene match: 10. The CDR3 extends over 15 amino acids. The sequenced sample was peripheral blood, obtained 28 days after the second dose of the MenACWY control vaccine. This chain connects TRBV2 to TRBJ1-4; 8 bases align to TRBD1. The TCR sequence derives from an adult who received the MenACWY meningococcal vaccine as a control. CDR3 loop: CASSTQGASSEKLFF. The CDR3 region has the DNA TGTGCCAGCAGCACTCAGGGGGCTAGCAGTGAAAAACTGTTTTTT.